This is a list of T cell receptor beta chains from one sample in a study of Ad26.COV2.S vaccination and SARS-CoV-2 variants. Using immunoSEQ multiplex PCR, the repertoire was profiled, and TCRdb retains in-frame clones only, with some absent. The sample carries hundreds of thousands of clones, 80% to 95% recorded once. The sequenced sample was peripheral blood, obtained in a trial of Ad26.COV2.S vaccine versus placebo. The source is a person aged 18-60 years who received the Ad26.COV2.S COVID-19 vaccine or a placebo. Both conserved end residues are part of each CDR3. A D gene is named only where the DNA matches it firmly. Size is stated for part of the rows, as once, few or many counts, or as a class when the clone is expanded.

clone size,J gene,V gene,D gene,CDR3 DNA,CDR3 protein
NA,TRBJ2-7,TRBV5-1,NA,TGCGCCAGCAGCTTACAGGGTGGGTCCTACGAGCAGTACTTC,CASSLQGGSYEQYF
NA,TRBJ1-2,TRBV5-1,NA,TGCGCCAGCAGCTTGGATAGCAGGGACTCCTATGGCTACACCTTC,CASSLDSRDSYGYTF
NA,TRBJ2-3,TRBV9,NA,TGTGCCAGCAGCTCCCGGGAGTCCGATACGCAGTATTTT,CASSSRESDTQYF
once,TRBJ1-1,TRBV6-1,NA,TGTGCCAGCAGTGCGCGGGCCCCCATGGCGTTCTTCGCTGAAGCTTTCTTT,CASSARAPMAFFAEAFF
NA,TRBJ1-4,TRBV9,NA,TGTGCCAGCAGCGTTCTTGGGTCGGGGTCAGAAAAACTGTTTTTT,CASSVLGSGSEKLFF
NA,TRBJ1-2,TRBV29-1,NA,TGCAGCGTTTATTATAATGGCGGGGGGTACTATGGCTACACCTTC,CSVYYNGGGYYGYTF
NA,TRBJ2-1,TRBV20-1,TRBD2,TGCAGTGCCAGTAGCGGGGGGCTTACCCCTAGCTACAATGAGCAGTTCTTC,CSASSGGLTPSYNEQFF
NA,TRBJ2-7,TRBV7-9,NA,TGTGCCAGCAGCTCGGACACGAGCTCCTACGAGCAGTACTTC,CASSSDTSSYEQYF
NA,TRBJ1-5,TRBV10-3,NA,TGTGCCATCAGTGAGAGGCAGAATAGCAATCAGCCCCAGCATTTT,CAISERQNSNQPQHF
NA,TRBJ1-3,TRBV14,NA,TGTGCCAGCAGCCAAGAGAGTTCGTGGCCGCTCTCTGGAAACACCATATATTTT,CASSQESSWPLSGNTIYF
NA,TRBJ1-5,TRBV19,NA,TGTGCCAGTAGTATACCCTATCCAGGGGGCAATCAGCCCCAGCATTTT,CASSIPYPGGNQPQHF
NA,TRBJ2-2,TRBV4-3,NA,TGCGCCAGCAGCCAGACGCAACCGGGAACCGGGGAGCTGTTTTTT,CASSQTQPGTGELFF
NA,TRBJ1-4,TRBV15,NA,TGTGCCACCAGCAGTGAGATATCGGGGGAAAAACTGTTTTTT,CATSSEISGEKLFF
NA,TRBJ2-2,TRBV7-2,TRBD2,TGTGCCAGCAGCTTAGTTAGCGGGGGAGGCACCGGGGAGCTGTTTTTT,CASSLVSGGGTGELFF
NA,TRBJ2-7,TRBV29-1,TRBD1,TGCAGCGTTGAAGTCACAGGGGATCGGTACGAGCAGTACTTC,CSVEVTGDRYEQYF
NA,TRBJ2-5,TRBV2,NA,TGTGCCAGCAGTAAGACTAGCAGGGGAGAGACCCAGTACTTC,CASSKTSRGETQYF
NA,TRBJ1-5,TRBV9,NA,TGTGCCAGCTTCCCACGGGAGGGTAAGGTAAGTTCGGTTAGCAATCAGCCCCAGCATTTT,CASFPREGKVSSVSNQPQHF
NA,TRBJ1-5,TRBV28,TRBD1,TGTGCCAGCAGCTACAGGGGAGGGGGTCAGCCCCAGCATTTT,CASSYRGGGQPQHF
NA,TRBJ1-5,TRBV7-7,NA,TGTGCTAGCAGCCGCTTGGGGGGGTACTATAGCAATCAGCCCCAGCATTTT,CASSRLGGYYSNQPQHF
NA,TRBJ2-2,TRBV12-3/TRBV12-4,NA,TGTGCCAGCAGTAGGGACCTCACCGGGGAGCTGTTTTTT,CASSRDLTGELFF
NA,TRBJ1-1,TRBV7-7,NA,TGTGCCAGCAGCTCCACAATAAACACTGAAGCTTTCTTT,CASSSTINTEAFF
NA,TRBJ2-7,TRBV7-2,TRBD2,TGTGCCAGCAGCGACCCGGGACTAGCGTTATACGAGCAGTACTTC,CASSDPGLALYEQYF
NA,TRBJ2-3,TRBV5-1,NA,TGCGCCAGCAGCTTCAACTCCGGGTTGGCAGATACGCAGTATTTT,CASSFNSGLADTQYF
NA,TRBJ2-2,TRBV27,TRBD1,TGTGCCAGCAGTTCCCAGGGGGTAGGGGAGCTGTTTTTT,CASSSQGVGELFF
NA,TRBJ2-5,TRBV9,NA,TGTGCCAGCAGCGCCCGGACCCAAGAGACCCAGTACTTC,CASSARTQETQYF
NA,TRBJ1-5,TRBV4-2,NA,TGTGCCAGCAGCCAAGATTTGGGCTCTAGCAATCAGCCCCAGCATTTT,CASSQDLGSSNQPQHF
NA,TRBJ2-7,TRBV2,NA,TGTGCCAGCAGCCAGGACAGATACGAGCAGTACTTC,CASSQDRYEQYF
NA,TRBJ1-5,TRBV19,TRBD1,TGTGCCAGTAGTCCAGGGACAGGGGGAGGCAATCAGCCCCAGCATTTT,CASSPGTGGGNQPQHF
NA,TRBJ2-3,TRBV7-2,NA,TGTGCCAGCAGCTTAGGCGGGCCGGACACAGATACGCAGTATTTT,CASSLGGPDTDTQYF
NA,TRBJ2-2,TRBV5-6,TRBD1,TGTGCCAGCAGCTTGGCACCCGGGACAGCCGGGGAGCTGTTTTTT,CASSLAPGTAGELFF
NA,TRBJ1-4,TRBV3-1/TRBV3-2,NA,TGTGCCAGCAGCCTCACGGGAGCAAGTGAAAAACTGTTTTTT,CASSLTGASEKLFF
NA,TRBJ1-4,TRBV14,TRBD1,TGTGCCAGCAGCCCCCCAGGGGGCAAGACTAATGAAAAACTGTTTTTT,CASSPPGGKTNEKLFF
NA,TRBJ2-7,TRBV11-2,TRBD2,TGTGCCAGCAGCACCCCAAAGACTAGCTTGTACGAGCAGTACTTC,CASSTPKTSLYEQYF
NA,TRBJ2-2,TRBV11-2,TRBD2,TGTGCCAGCAGCTCCATTCAAGGGCTAGCGGGGTGGACCGGGGAGCTGTTTTTT,CASSSIQGLAGWTGELFF
NA,TRBJ2-2,TRBV18,NA,TGTGCCAGCTCCCAATCGGACACGATGAACACCGGGGAGCTGTTTTTT,CASSQSDTMNTGELFF
once,TRBJ1-1,TRBV30,NA,TGTGCCCTACAGGTGACCATGAACACTGAAGCTTTCTTT,CALQVTMNTEAFF
NA,TRBJ1-2,TRBV19,TRBD1,TGTGCCAGTAACGACAGGGTTAGTGGCTACACCTTC,CASNDRVSGYTF
NA,TRBJ2-1,TRBV5-1,NA,TGCGCCAGCAGCTCCCGGGGCCAATTCAATGAGCAGTTCTTC,CASSSRGQFNEQFF
NA,TRBJ2-7,TRBV18,NA,TGTGCCAGCTCGGACTCTATTTCGTACGAGCAGTACTTC,CASSDSISYEQYF
NA,TRBJ2-7,TRBV7-2,TRBD1,TGTGCCAGCAGCTACAGGGGGACCTACGAGCAGTACTTC,CASSYRGTYEQYF
once,TRBJ2-5,TRBV9,TRBD2,TGTGCCAGCAGCGACGGGCCTAGCGGGGCCCAAGAGACCCAGTACTTC,CASSDGPSGAQETQYF
NA,TRBJ1-1,TRBV7-9,NA,TGTGCCAGCAGCTTAGACAGGGCTGGTGAAGCTTTCTTT,CASSLDRAGEAFF